This T cell receptor (beta chain) was identified during a study of blood T cell repertoires in COVID-19. Turning to the study itself: Sites across the United States, Italy and Spain contributed samples from acute and convalescent COVID-19. In each case, the material was cDNA or gDNA derived from T cells, B-cell-depleted T cells, or PBMCs.

CDR1 SGHRS and CDR2 YFSETQ come from the germline V gene. The CDR3 is 13 residues long. The V end lost 7 bases, the J end lost 2 bases, and 9 bases lay between the germline ends. Authors' methods: Estimation of nucleated cell counts relied on the amplification of reference gene primers. Method: immunoSEQ multiplex PCR; TCRdb's copy keeps in-frame clones and lacks some. D and trimming were read from the DNA, whereas the V and J calls and clone size are those reported in that table. The table lists 100,000 to 150,000 clones, about 83% of them singletons, with around 5.6% in the top ten. Sequenced input: peripheral blood. This chain links TRBV5-1 with TRBJ2-2; a possible D gene is TRBD2 (5 bases). The TCR was taken from a man at least 80 years old with active or convalescent COVID-19. CDR3 nucleotides: TGCGCCAGCTCTCGGGAAAACACCGGGGAGCTGTTTTTT. Encoded protein: CASSRENTGELFF.